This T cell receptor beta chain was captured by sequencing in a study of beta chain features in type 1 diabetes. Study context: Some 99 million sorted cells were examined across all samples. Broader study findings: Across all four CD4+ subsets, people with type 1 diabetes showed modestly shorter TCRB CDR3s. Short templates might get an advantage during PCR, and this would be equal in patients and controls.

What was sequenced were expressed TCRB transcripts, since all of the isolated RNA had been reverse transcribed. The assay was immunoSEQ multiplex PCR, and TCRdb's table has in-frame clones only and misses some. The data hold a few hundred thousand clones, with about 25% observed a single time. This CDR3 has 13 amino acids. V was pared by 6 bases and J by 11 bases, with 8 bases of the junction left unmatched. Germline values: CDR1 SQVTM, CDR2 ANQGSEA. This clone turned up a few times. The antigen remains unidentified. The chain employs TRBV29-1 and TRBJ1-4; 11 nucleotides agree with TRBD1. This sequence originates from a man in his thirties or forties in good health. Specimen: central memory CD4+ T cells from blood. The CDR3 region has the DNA TGCAGCGTGGGGACAGGGGGACCGGGGAAACTGTTTTTT. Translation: CSVGTGGPGKLFF.